A single sample gave rise to the 24 T cell receptor beta chains below, sequenced in a study of blood T cell repertoires in COVID-19. Sequenced by immunoSEQ multiplex PCR; TCRdb stores in-frame clones only, minus some. Of 70,000 to 80,000 clones detected, 84% appear once; the ten largest clones hold 10% to 15%. Sample: peripheral blood. The origin of the receptors is a human donor in a cohort sampled during active COVID-19.

In nucleotides, the CDR3 is TGTGCCACCTTGGAGTTTAACACTGAAGCTTTCTTT. This gives the protein CATLEFNTEAFF. The chain uses TRBV12-3 or TRBV12-4 and TRBJ1-1, with D uncertain. The CDR3 is 12 residues long. V was trimmed by 10 bases and J by 2 bases, leaving 11 bases between them.

The V gene is TRBV29-1, the J gene TRBJ2-2; possibly TRBD2 for D (7 bases). This CDR3 has 13 residues. Germline assignment: CDR1 SQVTM and CDR2 ANQGSEA. The ends were cut back, 4 bases at V and 7 bases at J, with 13 bases in the middle. This CDR3 is CSVGGGGDGELFF. The CDR3 bases are TGCAGCGTTGGGGGGGGCGGGGACGGGGAGCTGTTTTTT.

The J gene is TRBJ1-6, the V gene TRBV18; TRBD1 aligns across 7 bases. Germline values: CDR1 KGHSH, CDR2 LQKENI. This CDR3 has 16 amino acids. V lost 4 bases to trimming and J lost 7 bases; unmatched junction nucleotides: 10. The CDR3 loop is CASSRNPTGTNSPLHF. The CDR3 region has the DNA TGTGCCAGCTCACGCAACCCGACAGGGACCAATTCACCCCTCCACTTT.

The J gene is TRBJ2-3, the V gene TRBV19; maybe TRBD2 (5 bases). Between the trimmed V and J ends, which lost 6 bases and 0 bases, there was a span of 13 bases. CDR1 is LNHDA and CDR2 is SQIVND in the germline V gene (reference sequence). The CDR3 spans 15 residues. This CDR3 reads CASSISALSTDTQYF. Here the CDR3 DNA reads TGTGCCAGTAGCATTAGCGCCCTTAGCACAGATACGCAGTATTTT.

This clone has more than one count but fewer than ten. This sequence joins TRBV27 and TRBJ2-7; TRBD2 agrees at 11 bases. The CDR3 is 15 residues long. Trimming at V came to 6 bases and at J to 2 bases, leaving 6 bases not matched to a gene. In germline, CDR1 is MNHEY, CDR2 SMNVEV (reference sequence). The CDR3 loop is CASRLAGGPPYEQYF. Here the CDR3 DNA reads TGTGCCAGCAGGCTAGCGGGAGGTCCCCCCTACGAGCAGTACTTC.

The chain carries TRBV28 and TRBJ2-7; TRBD2 matches at 12 bases. The CDR3 length is 14 residues. Germline-derived CDR1 and CDR2 are MDHEN and SYDVKM. J lost 1 base, V lost 8 bases, and 3 bases had no gene match. This CDR3 reads CASHGLAGSYEQYF. CDR3 coding DNA: TGTGCCAGCCACGGACTAGCGGGATCCTACGAGCAGTACTTC.

The chain couples TRBV19 to TRBJ2-7, with 8 bases matching TRBD1. V was clipped by 1 base and J by 6 bases; unmatched bases: 8. The V gene's germline CDR1 is LNHDA and CDR2 SQIVND (reference sequence). The length of the CDR3 is 15 residues. This CDR3 is CASSIVGTGPREQYF. DNA of the CDR3: TGTGCCAGTAGTATAGTGGGGACAGGTCCGCGCGAGCAGTACTTC.

The chain recombines TRBV5-4 with TRBJ1-2; D gene ambiguous. V lost 4 bases and J 8 bases, leaving 15 bases between the germline ends. CDR1 is SGHNT and CDR2 is YYREEE in the germline V gene (reference sequence). The CDR3 sequence is 13 residues long. CDR3 bases: TGTGCCAGCAGCCTCGACCCGGCGGGAGGCTACACCTTC. Amino acid sequence: CASSLDPAGGYTF.

The chain couples TRBV28 to TRBJ2-5, with D tentatively TRBD2 (5 bases). Germline CDR1 is MDHEN and CDR2 is SYDVKM. The CDR3 contains 12 residues. V lost 4 bases and J lost 5, with 8 bases in between. CDR3 region: CASSSGRETQYF. The CDR3 DNA follows: TGTGCCAGCAGTTCGGGAAGGGAGACCCAGTACTTC. The full variable domain, with the rest looked up from reference TRBV28 and TRBJ2-5, is DVKVTQSSRYLVKRTGEKVFLECVQDMDHENMFWYRQDPGLGLRLIYFSYDVKMKEKGDIPEGYSVSREKKERFSLILESASTNQTSMYLCASSSGRETQYFGPGTRLLVL.

V is TRBV6-6 and J is TRBJ1-1; D perhaps matches TRBD1 (5 bases). V was trimmed by 11 bases and J by 4 bases, leaving 20 bases between them. The CDR3 loop spans 14 amino acids. Germline V gives CDR1 MNHNY, CDR2 SVGAGI (reference sequence). The CDR3 region is CAANKQERSTEAFF. The CDR3 nucleotides read TGTGCCGCCAACAAACAGGAAAGGAGCACTGAAGCTTTCTTT.

This clone appeared once. The gene calls are TRBV6-6 and TRBJ2-7, with D perhaps matching TRBD2 (7 bases). V lost 7 bases, J lost 0 bases, and 16 bases lay in between. CDR1 is MNHNY and CDR2 is SVGAGI in the germline V gene (reference sequence). This CDR3 is 15 amino acids long. This chain's CDR3 is CASTGHGGASYEQYF. The CDR3 DNA follows: TGTGCCAGCACTGGACATGGGGGGGCCTCCTACGAGCAGTACTTC.

The chain couples TRBV28 to TRBJ2-5; D remains ambiguous. Per germline, CDR1 MDHEN and CDR2 SYDVKM. The V gene lost 1 base and the J gene lost 3 bases, with 6 bases spanning the gap. This CDR3 spans 13 amino acids. The CDR3 DNA follows: TGTGCCAGCAGTTTATTGCGGAAAGAGACCCAGTACTTC. Its translation is CASSLLRKETQYF.

This clone came up a few times. The rearrangement joins TRBV7-8 to TRBJ1-1; a possible D gene is TRBD1 (5 bases). Germline assignment: CDR1 SGHVS and CDR2 FQNEAQ. This CDR3 is built from 13 residues. V was trimmed by 5 bases and J by 4 bases, leaving 11 bases between them. The CDR3 DNA reads as TGTGCCAGCAGCCCCCCAGGGCGCACTGAAGCTTTCTTT. Its translation: CASSPPGRTEAFF.

This chain connects TRBV6-5 to TRBJ2-3, with 7 bases identical to TRBD1. Looked up from germline, CDR1 is MNHEY and CDR2 is SVGAGI. V lost 8 bases and J lost 2; bases outside the gene matches: 1. This CDR3 has 12 amino acids. CDR3 sequence: CASGTATDTQYF. Here the CDR3 DNA reads TGTGCCAGCGGGACAGCCACAGATACGCAGTATTTT.

The chain couples TRBV19 to TRBJ2-3, with 10 bases identical to TRBD1. Germline V gene lookup returns CDR1 LNHDA and CDR2 SQIVND (reference sequence). J lost 4 bases, V lost 6 bases, and 10 bases had no gene match. The CDR3 has 16 amino acids. Written as DNA, the CDR3 is TGTGCCAGTAGACGAATAGACAGGGGGCGGGCAGATACGCAGTATTTT. The encoded protein is CASRRIDRGRADTQYF.

On this clone: Lacking the conserved final phenylalanine or tryptophan, this CDR3 likely reflects a read error. No DNA is shown, since the ends of the CDR3 on it are uncertain; the CDR3 is the one TCRdb lists. This chain links TRBV5-5 with TRBJ2-3; no DNA check was done on the table's D call, TRBD2. The CDR3 extends over 8 residues, inclusive of both ends. CDR1 is SGHKS, CDR2 YYEKEE, per germline (reference sequence). CDR3 sequence: CARTSRGR.

The DNA for the CDR3 is TGTGCCAGCTCACGAAGTGTCGGAGGTTCCGAAAAACTGTTTTTT. It translates to CASSRSVGGSEKLFF. The chain combines TRBV18 with TRBJ1-4; D remains ambiguous. Trimming removed 4 bases at V and 8 bases at J, with 17 bases between. This CDR3 is 15 amino acids long. Germline values: CDR1 KGHSH, CDR2 LQKENI. The variable domain in full, with the rest retrieved from reference TRBV18 and TRBJ1-4, is NAGVMQNPRHLVRRRGQEARLRCSPMKGHSHVYWYRQLPEEGLKFMVYLQKENIIDESGMPKERFSAEFPKEGPSILRIQQVVRGDSAAYFCASSRSVGGSEKLFFGSGTQLSVL.

This clone was found once. The CDR3 reads CASSPKEESYNEQFF. In nucleotides, the CDR3 is TGTGCCAGCTCACCAAAAGAAGAGTCCTACAATGAGCAGTTCTTC. The chain carries TRBV18 and TRBJ2-1; no definite D call. Per germline, CDR1 KGHSH and CDR2 LQKENI. V was shortened by 2 bases and J by 1 base, with 9 bases between the two germline ends. There are 15 residues in the CDR3.

The genes are TRBV11-2 and TRBJ2-3; 9 bases align to TRBD2. The CDR3 sequence is 18 residues long. The junction had 18 bases not matched to a gene; V was cut back by 11 bases and J by 0 bases. Germline V gene data show CDR1 as SGHAT and CDR2 as FQNNGV. The CDR3 coding sequence is TGTGCCCCCAGCGGGGACGCGGGGGGGGGCCCCAGCACAGATACGCAGTATTTT. Amino acid sequence: CAPSGDAGGGPSTDTQYF.

The chain carries TRBV3-1 (or the pseudogene TRBV3-2) and TRBJ1-2; 8 nucleotides agree with TRBD1. V trimming: 0 bases; J trimming: 4 bases; junction bases outside the gene matches: 1. The germline V gene has CDR1 LGHDT and CDR2 YNNKEL (reference sequence). There are 14 residues in the CDR3. The CDR3 protein is CASSQDDRGYGYTF. The CDR3 bases are TGTGCCAGCAGCCAAGATGACAGGGGCTATGGCTACACCTTC.

V and J are TRBV27 and TRBJ2-7, with D possibly being TRBD1 (6 bases). The germline CDR1 and CDR2 sequences are MNHEY and SMNVEV (reference sequence). Trimming cost V 3 bases and J 3 bases, with 9 bases left between them. CDR3 length: 13 amino acids. The CDR3 region has the DNA TGTGCCAGCAGTTTGGGCAGGGGCTACGAGCAGTACTTC. This gives the protein CASSLGRGYEQYF.

V usage is TRBV5-1 and J usage is TRBJ1-1; 7 bases agree with TRBD1. Trimming removed 4 bases from V and 6 bases from J; junction bases left unmatched: 9. Germline V gene lookup returns CDR1 SGHRS and CDR2 YFSETQ. The CDR3 is made up of 14 amino acids. CDR3 residues: CASSNIDRAPEAFF. The CDR3 nucleotides read TGCGCCAGCAGCAATATCGACAGGGCCCCTGAAGCTTTCTTT. Together with reference TRBV5-1 and TRBJ1-1, the CDR3 gives the full variable domain: KAGVTQTPRYLIKTRGQQVTLSCSPISGHRSVSWYQQTPGQGLQFLFEYFSETQRNKGNFPGRFSGRQFSNSRSEMNVSTLELGDSALYLCASSNIDRAPEAFFGQGTRLTVV.

The rearrangement links TRBV5-4 to TRBJ2-2; D may be TRBD1 (6 bases). This CDR3 is built from 16 residues. Trimming cost V 0 bases and J 2 bases, with 11 bases left between them. The germline CDR1 and CDR2 sequences are SGHNT and YYREEE (reference sequence). CDR3 in amino acids: CASSLALDRNTGELFF. CDR3 in DNA: TGTGCCAGCAGCTTGGCGTTGGACAGAAACACCGGGGAGCTGTTTTTT.

The chain links TRBV18 to TRBJ2-1; weak D call: TRBD2 (7 bases). The CDR3 consists of 15 residues. Looked up from germline, CDR1 is KGHSH and CDR2 is LQKENI. V was pared by 2 bases and J by 5 bases, with 13 bases between. CDR3 region: CASSPGTGGHNEQFF. The CDR3 DNA reads TGTGCCAGCTCACCAGGCACGGGGGGCCACAATGAGCAGTTCTTC.